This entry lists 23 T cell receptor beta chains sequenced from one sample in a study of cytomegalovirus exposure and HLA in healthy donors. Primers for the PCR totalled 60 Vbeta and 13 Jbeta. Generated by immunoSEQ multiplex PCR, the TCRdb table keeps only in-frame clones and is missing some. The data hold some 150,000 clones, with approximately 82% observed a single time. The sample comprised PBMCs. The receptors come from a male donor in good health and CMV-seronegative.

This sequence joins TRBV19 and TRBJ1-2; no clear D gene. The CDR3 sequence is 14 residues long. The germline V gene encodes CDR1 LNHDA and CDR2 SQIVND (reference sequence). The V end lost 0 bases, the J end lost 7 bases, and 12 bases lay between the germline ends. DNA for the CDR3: TGTGCCAGTAGTATAGATCCGGTTCCATCTGGCTACACCTTC. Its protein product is CASSIDPVPSGYTF.

The CDR3: CASSLSGGADEQYF. The CDR3 DNA is TGTGCCAGCAGTTTAAGCGGGGGGGCCGACGAGCAGTACTTC. V and J are TRBV27 and TRBJ2-5; 10 bases line up with TRBD2. The J call may not be correct, given that the DNA end is closer to TRBJ2-7. The CDR3 runs 14 residues. Per germline, CDR1 MNHEY and CDR2 SMNVEV (reference sequence).

CDR3 sequence reads: CASSMIRFRDSNQPQHF. CDR3 nucleotides: TGTGCCAGTAGTATGATACGGTTCCGTGATAGCAATCAGCCCCAGCATTTT. V is TRBV19 and J is TRBJ1-5; D remains unclear. Trimming removed 3 bases from V and 0 bases from J, with 15 bases in between. There are 17 residues in the CDR3. Germline V lookup: CDR1 LNHDA, CDR2 SQIVND (reference sequence). The variable domain in full, with the rest retrieved from reference TRBV19 and TRBJ1-5, is DGGITQSPKYLFRKEGQNVTLSCEQNLNHDAMYWYRQDPGQGLRLIYYSQIVNDFQKGDIAEGYSVSREKKESFPLTVTSAQKNPTAFYLCASSMIRFRDSNQPQHFGDGTRLSIL.

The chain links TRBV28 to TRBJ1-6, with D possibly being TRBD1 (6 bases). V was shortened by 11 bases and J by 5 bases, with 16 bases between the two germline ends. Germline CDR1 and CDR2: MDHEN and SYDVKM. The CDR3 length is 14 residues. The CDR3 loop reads CAVLGAPNNSPLHF. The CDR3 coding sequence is TGTGCCGTTTTGGGGGCGCCTAATAATTCACCCCTCCACTTT.

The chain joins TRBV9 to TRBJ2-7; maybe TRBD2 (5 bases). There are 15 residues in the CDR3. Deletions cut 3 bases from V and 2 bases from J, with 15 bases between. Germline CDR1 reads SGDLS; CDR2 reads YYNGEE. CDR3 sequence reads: CASSATGNAPYEQYF. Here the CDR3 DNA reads TGTGCCAGCAGCGCGACCGGGAACGCCCCCTACGAGCAGTACTTC.

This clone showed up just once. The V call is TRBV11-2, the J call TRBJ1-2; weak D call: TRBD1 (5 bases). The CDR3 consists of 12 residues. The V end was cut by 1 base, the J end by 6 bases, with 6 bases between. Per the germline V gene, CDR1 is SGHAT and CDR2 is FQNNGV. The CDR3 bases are TGTGCCAGCAGCTTAGGCAGGGATGGCTACACCTTC. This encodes CASSLGRDGYTF.

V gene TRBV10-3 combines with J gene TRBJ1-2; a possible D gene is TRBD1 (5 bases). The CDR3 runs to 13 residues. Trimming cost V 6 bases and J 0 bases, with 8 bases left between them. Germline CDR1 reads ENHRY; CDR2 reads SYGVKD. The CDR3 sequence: CAISPTANYGYTF. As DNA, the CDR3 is TGTGCCATCAGCCCGACAGCTAACTATGGCTACACCTTC.

CDR3 in amino acids: CASSVNQNYGYTF. The CDR3 DNA reads TGTGCCAGCAGCGTAAACCAGAACTATGGCTACACCTTC. This chain connects TRBV2 to TRBJ1-2; D is unresolved. Trimming left V 6 bases short and J 2 bases short, with 10 bases between. This CDR3 has 13 residues. Germline V CDR1 and CDR2: SNHLY, FYNNEI. Filled out from reference TRBV2 and TRBJ1-2, the complete variable domain reads EPEVTQTPSHQVTQMGQEVILRCVPISNHLYFYWYRQILGQKVEFLVSFYNNEISEKSEIFDDQFSVERPDGSNFTLKIRSTKLEDSAMYFCASSVNQNYGYTFGSGTRLTVV.

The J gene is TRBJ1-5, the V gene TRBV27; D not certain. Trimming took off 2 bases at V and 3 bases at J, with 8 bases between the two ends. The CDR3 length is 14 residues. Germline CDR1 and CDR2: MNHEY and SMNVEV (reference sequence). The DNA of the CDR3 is TGTGCCAGCAGTTTAGGGCCGATCAATCAGCCCCAGCATTTT. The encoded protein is CASSLGPINQPQHF.

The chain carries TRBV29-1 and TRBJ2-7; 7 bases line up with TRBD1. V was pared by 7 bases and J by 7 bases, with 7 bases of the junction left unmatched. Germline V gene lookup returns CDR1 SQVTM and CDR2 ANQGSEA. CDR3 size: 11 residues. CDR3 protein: CSGKGAREQYF. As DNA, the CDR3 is TGCAGCGGGAAGGGGGCTCGGGAGCAGTACTTC.

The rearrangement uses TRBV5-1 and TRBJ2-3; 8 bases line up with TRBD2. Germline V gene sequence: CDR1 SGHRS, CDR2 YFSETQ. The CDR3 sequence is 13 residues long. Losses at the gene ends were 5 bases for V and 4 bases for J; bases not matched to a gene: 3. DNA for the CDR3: TGCGCCAGCAGGGGACTAGGCTCAGATACGCAGTATTTT. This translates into CASRGLGSDTQYF.

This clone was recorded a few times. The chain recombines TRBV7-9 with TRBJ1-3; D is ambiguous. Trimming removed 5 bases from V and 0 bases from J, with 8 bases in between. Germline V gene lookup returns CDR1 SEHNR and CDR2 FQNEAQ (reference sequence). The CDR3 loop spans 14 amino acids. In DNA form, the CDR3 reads TGTGCCAGCAGCCAATTAGACTCTGGAAACACCATATATTTT. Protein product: CASSQLDSGNTIYF.

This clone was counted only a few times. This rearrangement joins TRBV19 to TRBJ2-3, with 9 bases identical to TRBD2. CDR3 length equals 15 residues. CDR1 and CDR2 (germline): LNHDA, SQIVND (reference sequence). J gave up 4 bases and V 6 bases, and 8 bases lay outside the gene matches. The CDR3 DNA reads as TGTGCCAGTAGAAATAGCGGGGGCGTCGCAGATACGCAGTATTTT. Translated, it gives CASRNSGGVADTQYF. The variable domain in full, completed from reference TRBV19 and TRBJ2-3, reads DGGITQSPKYLFRKEGQNVTLSCEQNLNHDAMYWYRQDPGQGLRLIYYSQIVNDFQKGDIAEGYSVSREKKESFPLTVTSAQKNPTAFYLCASRNSGGVADTQYFGPGTRLTVL.

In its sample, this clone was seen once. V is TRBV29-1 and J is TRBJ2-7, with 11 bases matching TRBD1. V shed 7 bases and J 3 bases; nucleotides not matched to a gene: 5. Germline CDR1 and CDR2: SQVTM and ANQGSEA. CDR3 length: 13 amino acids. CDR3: CSASGTGGYEQYF. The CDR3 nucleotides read TGCAGCGCCTCCGGGACAGGGGGCTACGAGCAGTACTTC.

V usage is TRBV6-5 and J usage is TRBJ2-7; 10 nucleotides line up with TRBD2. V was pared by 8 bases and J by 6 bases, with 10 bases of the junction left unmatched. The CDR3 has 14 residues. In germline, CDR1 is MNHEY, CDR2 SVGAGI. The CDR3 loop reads CASRQLLAGREQYF. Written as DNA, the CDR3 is TGTGCCAGCCGACAATTACTAGCGGGGCGCGAGCAGTACTTC.

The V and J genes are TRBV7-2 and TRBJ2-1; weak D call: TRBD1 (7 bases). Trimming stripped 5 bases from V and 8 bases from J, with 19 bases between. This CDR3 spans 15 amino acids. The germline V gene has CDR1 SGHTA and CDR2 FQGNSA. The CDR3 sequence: CASSPRGVPSDEQFF. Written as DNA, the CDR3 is TGTGCCAGCAGCCCCAGGGGGGTCCCGAGCGATGAGCAGTTCTTC.

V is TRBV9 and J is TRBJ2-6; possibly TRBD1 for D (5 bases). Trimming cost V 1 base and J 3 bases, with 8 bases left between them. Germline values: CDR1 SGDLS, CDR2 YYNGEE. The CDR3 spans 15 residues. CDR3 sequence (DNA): TGTGCCAGCAGCGTACAGGGTCTTGGGGCCAACGTCCTGACTTTC. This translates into CASSVQGLGANVLTF.

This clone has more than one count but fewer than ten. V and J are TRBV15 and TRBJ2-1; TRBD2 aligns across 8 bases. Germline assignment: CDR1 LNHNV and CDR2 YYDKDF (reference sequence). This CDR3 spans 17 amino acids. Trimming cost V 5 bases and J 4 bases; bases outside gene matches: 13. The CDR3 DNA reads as TGTGCCACCAGCGGGCGGTCCGGGACTAGGATTTACAATGAGCAGTTCTTC. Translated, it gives CATSGRSGTRIYNEQFF.

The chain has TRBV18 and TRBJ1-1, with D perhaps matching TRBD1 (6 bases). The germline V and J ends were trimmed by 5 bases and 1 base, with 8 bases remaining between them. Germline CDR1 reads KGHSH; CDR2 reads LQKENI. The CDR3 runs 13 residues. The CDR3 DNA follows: TGTGCCAGCTCAGGACAGCAGAACACTGAAGCTTTCTTT. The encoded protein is CASSGQQNTEAFF.

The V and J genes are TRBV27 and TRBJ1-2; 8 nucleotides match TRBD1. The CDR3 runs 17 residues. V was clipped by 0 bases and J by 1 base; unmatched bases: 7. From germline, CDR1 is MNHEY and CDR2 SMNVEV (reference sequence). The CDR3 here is CASSLSSDRGLNYGYTF. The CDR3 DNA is TGTGCCAGCAGTTTATCCTCTGACAGGGGACTTAACTATGGCTACACCTTC.

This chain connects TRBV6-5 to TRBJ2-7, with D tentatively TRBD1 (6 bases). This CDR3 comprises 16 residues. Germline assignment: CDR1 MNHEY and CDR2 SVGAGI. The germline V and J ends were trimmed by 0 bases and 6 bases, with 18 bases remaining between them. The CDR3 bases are TGTGCCAGCAGTTACTCAGCGGACAGACTGTCGAGCGAGCAGTACTTC. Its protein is CASSYSADRLSSEQYF.

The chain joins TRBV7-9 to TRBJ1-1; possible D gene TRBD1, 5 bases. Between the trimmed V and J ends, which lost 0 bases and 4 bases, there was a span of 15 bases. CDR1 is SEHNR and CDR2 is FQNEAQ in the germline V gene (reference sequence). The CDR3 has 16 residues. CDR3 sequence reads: CASSLAPRGGATEAFF. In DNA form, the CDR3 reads TGTGCCAGCAGCTTAGCGCCCCGGGGGGGAGCCACTGAAGCTTTCTTT. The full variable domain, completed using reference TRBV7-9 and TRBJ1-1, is DTGVSQNPRHKITKRGQNVTFRCDPISEHNRLYWYRQTLGQGPEFLTYFQNEAQLEKSRLLSDRFSAERPKGSFSTLEIQRTEQGDSAMYLCASSLAPRGGATEAFFGQGTRLTVV.

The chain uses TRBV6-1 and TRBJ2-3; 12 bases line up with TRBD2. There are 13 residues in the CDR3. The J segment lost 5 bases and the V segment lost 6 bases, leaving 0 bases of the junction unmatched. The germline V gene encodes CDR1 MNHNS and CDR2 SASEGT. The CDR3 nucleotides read TGTGCCAGCAGGGGACTAGCGGGAGATACGCAGTATTTT. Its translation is CASRGLAGDTQYF.